These 14 T cell receptor beta chains share one sample of origin, sequenced in a study of blood T cell repertoires in COVID-19. The data were produced by immunoSEQ multiplex PCR, yet TCRdb's version contains in-frame clones alone and is incomplete. The sample holds about 260,000 clones, about 91% seen once. Specimen: peripheral blood. The source is a person under 35 with COVID-19, enrolled during active disease.

This chain links TRBV13 with TRBJ2-7, with 9 bases that match TRBD1. This CDR3 is built from 16 residues. Germline values: CDR1 PRHDT, CDR2 FYEKMQ (reference sequence). Unmatched junction bases numbered 6, after V lost 1 base and J lost 2 bases. The CDR3 protein is CASSLASGTGTYEQYF. The CDR3 bases are TGTGCCAGCAGCTTAGCTTCCGGGACAGGGACCTACGAGCAGTACTTC. Full variable domain (rest looked up from reference TRBV13 and TRBJ2-7): AAGVIQSPRHLIKEKRETATLKCYPIPRHDTVYWYQQGPGQDPQFLISFYEKMQSDKGSIPDRFSAQQFSDYHSELNMSSLELGDSALYFCASSLASGTGTYEQYFGPGTRLTVT.

The chain carries TRBV5-4 and TRBJ2-2; D possibly corresponds to TRBD1 (6 bases). Germline assignment: CDR1 SGHNT and CDR2 YYREEE (reference sequence). V was cut by 5 bases and J by 1 base, with 9 bases left in between. There are 14 residues in the CDR3. CDR3 DNA: TGTGCCAGCAGGCCGGGACAGAACACCGGGGAGCTGTTTTTT. Translated: CASRPGQNTGELFF.

The V and J genes are TRBV5-1 and TRBJ2-5; D unclear. This CDR3 comprises 15 residues. Germline V gene data show CDR1 as SGHRS and CDR2 as YFSETQ. V gave up 4 bases and J gave up 3 bases, with 16 bases separating them. The DNA for the CDR3 is TGCGCCAGCAGCGGTATGAGCGCGCAGAAAGAGACCCAGTACTTC. Amino acids: CASSGMSAQKETQYF.

The chain couples TRBV7-9 to TRBJ2-7; 9 bases align to TRBD1. Germline V lookup: CDR1 SEHNR, CDR2 FQNEAQ (reference sequence). V gave up 5 bases and J gave up 2 bases; unmatched junction bases: 7. CDR3 length equals 15 residues. CDR3 sequence (DNA): TGTGCCAGCAGCATCTGGACAGGGGATCCCTACGAGCAGTACTTC. Its translation is CASSIWTGDPYEQYF. The whole variable domain, remainder taken from reference TRBV7-9 and TRBJ2-7, is DTGVSQNPRHKITKRGQNVTFRCDPISEHNRLYWYRQTLGQGPEFLTYFQNEAQLEKSRLLSDRFSAERPKGSFSTLEIQRTEQGDSAMYLCASSIWTGDPYEQYFGPGTRLTVT.

The rearrangement links TRBV7-9 to TRBJ1-1; no clear D gene. The V gene's germline CDR1 is SEHNR and CDR2 FQNEAQ (reference sequence). Trimming took off 1 base at V and 5 bases at J, with 8 bases between the two ends. The CDR3 runs to 13 residues. The CDR3 loop reads CASSLEGETEAFF. Here the CDR3 DNA reads TGTGCCAGCAGCTTAGAAGGAGAGACTGAAGCTTTCTTT. The entire variable domain, with the rest obtained from reference TRBV7-9 and TRBJ1-1, is as follows: DTGVSQNPRHKITKRGQNVTFRCDPISEHNRLYWYRQTLGQGPEFLTYFQNEAQLEKSRLLSDRFSAERPKGSFSTLEIQRTEQGDSAMYLCASSLEGETEAFFGQGTRLTVV.

The chain links TRBV4-2 to TRBJ2-7; possibly TRBD2 for D (6 bases). V was shortened by 4 bases and J by 7 bases, with 20 bases between the two germline ends. Germline CDR1 reads LGHNA; CDR2 reads YNFKEQ. The CDR3 is 15 amino acids. CDR3 loop: CASSPTGLSSTEQYF. In DNA form, the CDR3 reads TGTGCCAGCAGCCCGACGGGACTCAGCTCTACAGAGCAGTACTTC.

Comments on this clone: Germline is not matched at one junction end, which may reflect a read error. The J gene is TRBJ2-1, the V gene TRBV7-7, with D possibly matching TRBD1 (5 bases). There are 14 residues in the CDR3. CDR1 and CDR2 (germline): SSHAT, FNYEAQ (reference sequence). CDR3 in DNA: TGTGCTAGCAGCTTGGGCACAGGAAGTGGTGAGCAGTTCTTC. Protein sequence: CASSLGTGSGEQFF.

The chain has TRBV5-1 and TRBJ2-7, with 10 nucleotides matching TRBD1. CDR1 is SGHRS and CDR2 is YFSETQ in the germline V gene. The CDR3 has 14 amino acids. The ends lost 0 bases at V and 3 bases at J; junction bases unmatched: 0. The CDR3 sequence: CASSLGTGGYEQYF. The CDR3 DNA reads as TGCGCCAGCAGCTTGGGGACAGGGGGCTACGAGCAGTACTTC.

This clone was picked up one time. The chain links TRBV19 to TRBJ1-3; tentatively, D is TRBD1 (5 bases). The CDR3 is 15 residues long. Germline CDR1 LNHDA, CDR2 SQIVND (reference sequence). Trimming took off 5 bases at V and 0 bases at J, with 11 bases between the two ends. CDR3 in DNA: TGTGCCAGTAGTGTACAGGCCAGCTCTGGAAACACCATATATTTT. Translation: CASSVQASSGNTIYF.

The sample holds one count of this clone. The J gene is TRBJ2-7, the V gene TRBV7-2, with D perhaps matching TRBD2 (5 bases). V lost 4 bases to trimming and J lost 3 bases, with 19 bases between them. CDR1 and CDR2 from the germline V gene are SGHTA and FQGNSA. The CDR3 extends over 16 amino acids. CDR3 bases: TGTGCCAGCAGCTACTTCGGTGGGGAGATGATCTACGAGCAGTACTTC. This codes for CASSYFGGEMIYEQYF.

This clone has only one observation. V and J are TRBV5-1 and TRBJ2-2; 8 bases are a match to TRBD1. The J segment lost 4 bases and the V segment lost 8 bases, leaving 10 bases of the junction unmatched. Germline loops: CDR1 SGHRS, CDR2 YFSETQ. The CDR3 sequence is 15 residues long. CDR3 protein: CASKLTGAGTGELFF. For the CDR3, the DNA is TGCGCCAGTAAACTGACAGGGGCAGGCACCGGGGAGCTGTTTTTT. Looking up the rest from reference TRBV5-1 and TRBJ2-2 gives the full variable domain: KAGVTQTPRYLIKTRGQQVTLSCSPISGHRSVSWYQQTPGQGLQFLFEYFSETQRNKGNFPGRFSGRQFSNSRSEMNVSTLELGDSALYLCASKLTGAGTGELFFGEGSRLTVL.

The chain links TRBV28 to TRBJ2-2, with 7 bases lining up with TRBD1. CDR1 and CDR2 (germline): MDHEN, SYDVKM. The CDR3 runs 15 residues. The V segment lost 5 bases and the J segment 5 bases; nucleotides outside the gene matches: 8. CDR3 loop: CASSPDRVGTGELFF. The CDR3 nucleotides read TGTGCCAGCAGTCCCGACAGGGTTGGTACCGGGGAGCTGTTTTTT.

The chain couples TRBV18 to TRBJ2-5; a possible D gene is TRBD2 (6 bases). Per germline, CDR1 KGHSH and CDR2 LQKENI. The germline V and J ends were trimmed by 6 bases and 2 bases, with 13 bases remaining between them. The CDR3 is 14 amino acids. In nucleotides, the CDR3 is TGTGCCAGCTCCCAAAGGGACTTACAAGAGACCCAGTACTTC. It is translated as CASSQRDLQETQYF.

This chain joins TRBV7-6 and TRBJ2-2; 10 bases agree with TRBD1. There are 18 residues in the CDR3. CDR1 SGHVS and CDR2 FNYEAQ come from the germline V gene. Losses at the gene ends were 4 bases for V and 6 bases for J; bases not matched to a gene: 14. The CDR3 bases are TGTGCCAGCAGCTGGGGGGCGGCCGGGACAGGGGTACCCGGGGAGCTGTTTTTT. Its translation is CASSWGAAGTGVPGELFF.